This T cell receptor beta chain was sequenced for a study of control samples from healthy donors and cancer patients. The CDR3 spans 16 residues. V gave up 0 bases and J gave up 8 bases, with 17 bases separating them. The germline V gene has CDR1 SGHAT and CDR2 FQNNGV. The data were produced by immunoSEQ multiplex PCR, yet TCRdb's version contains in-frame clones alone and is incomplete. The sample contains about 120,000 clones, 93% of which appear only once. Sequencing was performed on blood. The chain carries TRBV11-2 and TRBJ2-1, with D maybe TRBD1 (6 bases). The sequence was collected from a man younger than 45 in good health. CDR3 bases: TGTGCCAGCAGCTTAGATGGGGTGGGGGCGCTCTATGAGCAGTTCTTC. Its protein product is CASSLDGVGALYEQFF. The full variable domain, its missing parts supplied by reference TRBV11-2 and TRBJ2-1, is EAGVAQSPRYKIIEKRQSVAFWCNPISGHATLYWYQQILGQGPKLLIQFQNNGVVDDSQLPKDRFSAERLKGVDSTLKIQPAKLEDSAVYLCASSLDGVGALYEQFFGPGTRLTVL.